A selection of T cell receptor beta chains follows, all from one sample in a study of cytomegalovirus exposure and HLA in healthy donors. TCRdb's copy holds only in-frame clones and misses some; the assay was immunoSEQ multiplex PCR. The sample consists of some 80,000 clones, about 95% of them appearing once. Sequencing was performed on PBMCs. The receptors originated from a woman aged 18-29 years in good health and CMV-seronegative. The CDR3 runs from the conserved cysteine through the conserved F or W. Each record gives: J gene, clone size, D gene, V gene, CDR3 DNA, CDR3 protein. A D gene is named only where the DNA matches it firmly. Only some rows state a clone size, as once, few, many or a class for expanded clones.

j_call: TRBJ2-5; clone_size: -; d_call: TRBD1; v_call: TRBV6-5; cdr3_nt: TGTGCCAGCAGTGGACAGGGGGTAGAGACCCAGTACTTC; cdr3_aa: CASSGQGVETQYF
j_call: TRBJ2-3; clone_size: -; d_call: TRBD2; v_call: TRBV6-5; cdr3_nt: TGTGCCAGCAGGCCGGGACTAGCAATAGATACGCAGTATTTT; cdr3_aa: CASRPGLAIDTQYF
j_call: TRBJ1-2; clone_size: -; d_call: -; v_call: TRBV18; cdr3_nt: TGTGCCAGCTCACCACCGTCGTCCCGGGGAGGCTATGGCTACACCTTC; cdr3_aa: CASSPPSSRGGYGYTF
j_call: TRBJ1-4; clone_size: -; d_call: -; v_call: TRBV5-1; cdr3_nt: TGCGCCAGCAGCATTGCCCAGCGTGAAAAACTGTTTTTT; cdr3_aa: CASSIAQREKLFF
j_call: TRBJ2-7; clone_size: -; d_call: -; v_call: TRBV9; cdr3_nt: TGTGCCAGCAGCGTAGATGTCGGGAAGCAGTACTTC; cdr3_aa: CASSVDVGKQYF
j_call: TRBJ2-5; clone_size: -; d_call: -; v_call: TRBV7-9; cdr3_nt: TGTGCCAGCAGCTCCCTCTTCGTGACCCAGTACTTC; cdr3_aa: CASSSLFVTQYF
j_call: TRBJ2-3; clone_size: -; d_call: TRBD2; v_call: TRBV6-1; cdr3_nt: TGTGCCAGCAGTGCCGACCTAGCGGGAGTTGGAGATACGCAGTATTTT; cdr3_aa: CASSADLAGVGDTQYF
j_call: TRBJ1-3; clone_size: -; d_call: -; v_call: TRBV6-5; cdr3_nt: TGTGCCAGCAGTTACCCGGGAAGCACCATATATTTT; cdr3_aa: CASSYPGSTIYF
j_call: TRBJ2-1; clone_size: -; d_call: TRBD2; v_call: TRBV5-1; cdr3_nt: TGCGCCAGCAGCTTGGGGCCGCTAGCGGGAGGAGAGCAGTTCTTC; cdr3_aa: CASSLGPLAGGEQFF
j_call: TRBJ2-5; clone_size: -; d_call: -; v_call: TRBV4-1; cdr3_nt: TGCGCCAGCAGCCGCGTTTGGGGAGGAGAGACCCAGTACTTC; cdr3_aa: CASSRVWGGETQYF
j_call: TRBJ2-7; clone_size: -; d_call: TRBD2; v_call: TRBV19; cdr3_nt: TGTGCCAGTAGTAGGAACGTGGGACTAGCCTACGAGCAGTACTTC; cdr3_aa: CASSRNVGLAYEQYF
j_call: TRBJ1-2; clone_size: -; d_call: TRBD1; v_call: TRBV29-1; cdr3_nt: TGCAGCGTTGTCGTGGGGGGACAGGGCGACTATGGCTACACCTTC; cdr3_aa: CSVVVGGQGDYGYTF
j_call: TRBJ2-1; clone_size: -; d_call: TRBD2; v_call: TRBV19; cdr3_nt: TGTGCCAGTATAAAACTAGCGGGAGGGCCCTATGAGCAGTTCTTC; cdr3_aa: CASIKLAGGPYEQFF
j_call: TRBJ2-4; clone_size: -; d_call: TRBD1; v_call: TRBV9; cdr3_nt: TGTGCCAGCAGCGTAGGGGGGACAGGGAGTCCCAAAAACATTCAGTACTTC; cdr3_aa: CASSVGGTGSPKNIQYF
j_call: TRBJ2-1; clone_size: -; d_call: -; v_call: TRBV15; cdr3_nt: TGTGCCACCAGCAGAGGAGGATTTGGCTACAATGAGCAGTTCTTC; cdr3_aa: CATSRGGFGYNEQFF
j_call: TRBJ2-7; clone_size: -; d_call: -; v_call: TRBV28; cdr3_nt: TGTGCCAGCAGTTCTCTGATAGTCTACGAGCAGTACTTC; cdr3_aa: CASSSLIVYEQYF
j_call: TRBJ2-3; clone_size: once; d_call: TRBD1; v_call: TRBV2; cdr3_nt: TGTGCCAGCAGTTTATTGGGGACAGTTACGCAGTATTTT; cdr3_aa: CASSLLGTVTQYF
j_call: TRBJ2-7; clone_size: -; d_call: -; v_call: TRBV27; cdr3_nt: TGTGCCAGCAGTTTATCCCTGACTGCCGTCCTCTCCTACGAGCAGTACTTC; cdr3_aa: CASSLSLTAVLSYEQYF
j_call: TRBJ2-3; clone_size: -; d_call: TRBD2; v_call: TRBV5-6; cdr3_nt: TGTGCCAGCAGCTTGTTTTCTCTGCTAGCGGGAGTAGTGGATACGCAGTATTTT; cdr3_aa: CASSLFSLLAGVVDTQYF
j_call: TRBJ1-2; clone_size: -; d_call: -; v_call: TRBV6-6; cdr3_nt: TGTGCCAGCAGTTACGCTATCGGGTCATTCGACGGCTACACCTTC; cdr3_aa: CASSYAIGSFDGYTF
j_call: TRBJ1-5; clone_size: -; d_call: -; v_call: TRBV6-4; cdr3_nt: TGTGCCAGCAGTGATAGCCCCAATCAGCCCCAGCATTTT; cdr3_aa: CASSDSPNQPQHF
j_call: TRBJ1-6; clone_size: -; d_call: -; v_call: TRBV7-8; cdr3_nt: TGTGCCAGCAGCCTAAGGAGCTCCTATAATTCACCCCTCCACTTT; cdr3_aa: CASSLRSSYNSPLHF
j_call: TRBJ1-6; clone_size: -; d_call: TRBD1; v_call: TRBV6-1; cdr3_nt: TGTGCCAGCACCTACCGGGACAGTTATAATTCACCCCTCCACTTT; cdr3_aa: CASTYRDSYNSPLHF
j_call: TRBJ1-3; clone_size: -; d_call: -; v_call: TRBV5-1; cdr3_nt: TGCGCCAGCAGCTTTGACAGTGGAAACACCATATATTTT; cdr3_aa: CASSFDSGNTIYF
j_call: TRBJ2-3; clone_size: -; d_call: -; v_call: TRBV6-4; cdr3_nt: TGTGCCAGCATCCGCGACGGGGAGGATACGCAGTATTTT; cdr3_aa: CASIRDGEDTQYF
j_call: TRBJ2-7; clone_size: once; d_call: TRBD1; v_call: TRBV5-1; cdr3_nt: TGCGCCAGCAGCCCCGGGACAGGGCTCTACGAGCAGTACTTC; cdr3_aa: CASSPGTGLYEQYF